The 30 T cell receptor beta chains below come from one sample, sequenced in a study of identical twins listed by TCRdb under 2016. The method behind the library was 5' RACE. The run used an Illumina HiSeq 2000. Using fastp trimming at Q25 and MiXCR clonotype assembly, TCRdb reanalyzed the public sequencing data and kept in-frame beta chains. For every CDR3 protein sequence, its rows merge into one entry that carries the most common genes and DNA. This sample lists over 250,000 distinct CDR3 sequences; roughly 9.8% were detected once. In total, the top ten clones hold under 7.5% of the sample. These records were also assigned to another study, of yellow fever vaccine responses in identical twins.

Specimen: CD8+ T cells sorted from blood. The receptors derive from a woman aged 18-30 years in good health.

The chain is built from TRBV5-1 and TRBJ2-1; TRBD2 agrees at 11 bases. V was pared by 7 bases and J by 8 bases, with 14 bases of the junction left unmatched. The germline V gene encodes CDR1 SGHRS and CDR2 YFSETQ. The CDR3 has 16 residues. CDR3 bases: TGCGCCAGCCTCCCTTTCATAGCGGGGGGGCCCTATGAGCAGTTCTTC. Its translation: CASLPFIAGGPYEQFF.

This clonotype was counted at least ten times. The chain is built from TRBV29-1 and TRBJ2-1; either TRBD1 or TRBD2 may supply D (5 bases each). The CDR3 contains 16 residues. Trimming removed 0 bases at V and 3 bases at J, with 15 bases between. Germline V gene sequence: CDR1 SQVTM, CDR2 ANQGSEA. The CDR3 bases are TGCAGCGTTGAAGATCGTGGGGGAACCAACTACAATGAGCAGTTCTTC. Protein: CSVEDRGGTNYNEQFF.

This clonotype was seen many times. The chain combines TRBV29-1 with TRBJ2-7; either TRBD1 or TRBD2 may fit D (5 bases each). The CDR3 is 18 residues long. The germline CDR1 and CDR2 sequences are SQVTM and ANQGSEA. V lost 2 bases, J lost 3 bases, and 26 bases lay in between. CDR3 DNA: TGCAGCGTTGAATCTACCTCTCGCGACGGGGCGGGCTACTACGAGCAGTACTTC. Residues: CSVESTSRDGAGYYEQYF.

This clonotype was counted a few times. This chain links TRBV7-9 with TRBJ2-1; 7 nucleotides match TRBD2. From germline, CDR1 is SEHNR and CDR2 FQNEAQ (reference sequence). Trimming cost V 1 base and J 9 bases; bases outside gene matches: 9. The CDR3 has 15 amino acids. The CDR3 DNA reads TGTGCCAGCAGCTTAGAGTCTAGCGGACGCGGTGAGCAGTTCTTC. Its translation: CASSLESSGRGEQFF.

Only a few counts were recorded for this clonotype. This chain links TRBV5-1 with TRBJ2-7, with 7 bases lining up with TRBD2. J gave up 5 bases and V 6 bases, and 11 bases lay outside the gene matches. Germline loops: CDR1 SGHRS, CDR2 YFSETQ. CDR3 length equals 14 residues. The CDR3 is CASKGWGGLHEQYF. The CDR3 nucleotides are TGCGCCAGCAAGGGGTGGGGAGGGCTCCACGAGCAGTACTTC.

There are a few counts of this clonotype. The CDR3 region is CASSGLTSGRASSTDTQYF. The CDR3 DNA follows: TGTGCCAGCAGCGGACTGACTAGCGGGAGGGCCTCTAGCACAGATACGCAGTATTTT. The rearrangement links TRBV11-1 to TRBJ2-3, with 14 bases aligning to TRBD2. CDR1 is SGHAT and CDR2 is FQDESV in the germline V gene (reference sequence). V lost 5 bases and J lost 0; bases outside the gene matches: 10. The CDR3 runs 19 residues.

This clonotype appeared many times. The chain joins TRBV4-3 to TRBJ2-1; 8 bases match TRBD2. V dropped 4 bases and J dropped 5; count of bases not matched to a gene: 7. The CDR3 is made up of 15 amino acids. The germline V gene has CDR1 LGHNA and CDR2 YSLEER. CDR3 sequence (DNA): TGCGCCAGCAGCCCCGGACTAGCTTACCACAATGAGCAGTTCTTC. Translated: CASSPGLAYHNEQFF.

This clonotype was recorded at least ten times. The chain carries TRBV12-3 or TRBV12-4 and TRBJ2-2, with TRBD2 identical over 8 bases. Germline trimming cut 5 bases from V and 0 bases from J; bases unmatched to any gene: 5. CDR3 length equals 16 residues. CDR3 nucleotides: TGTGCCAGCAGTCCTGGACTAGCAGCGAACACCGGGGAGCTGTTTTTT. Its translation: CASSPGLAANTGELFF.

Of note for this clonotype: Just one base apart from a much larger clone, this may be a read error. The rearrangement joins TRBV7-2 to TRBJ2-5; D gene uncertain. The germline gives CDR1 SGHTA, CDR2 FQGNSA. This CDR3 comprises 14 residues. The DNA for the CDR3 is TGTGCCGGCAGCTTGTCGATAAACCAAGAGACCCAGTACTTC. It specifies CAGSLSINQETQYF.

This clonotype was picked up many times. The chain uses TRBV2 and TRBJ1-1; a weak D match, TRBD1 (5 bases). Trimming left V 8 bases short and J 1 base short, with 11 bases between. This CDR3 is 13 amino acids long. Germline lookup yields CDR1 SNHLY and CDR2 FYNNEI. CDR3 sequence reads: CASSRVGNTEAFF. The CDR3 DNA follows: TGTGCCAGCTCCAGGGTAGGGAACACTGAAGCTTTCTTT. The full variable domain, rest sourced from reference TRBV2 and TRBJ1-1, is EPEVTQTPSHQVTQMGQEVILRCVPISNHLYFYWYRQILGQKVEFLVSFYNNEISEKSEIFDDQFSVERPDGSNFTLKIRSTKLEDSAMYFCASSRVGNTEAFFGQGTRLTVV.

The chain carries TRBV25-1 and TRBJ1-2; possibly TRBD1 for D (5 bases). Germline CDR1 reads MGHDK; CDR2 reads SYGVNS. The CDR3 covers 11 residues. Trimming stripped 6 bases from V and 4 bases from J, with 6 bases between. CDR3 region: CASRDIYGYTF. CDR3 DNA: TGTGCCAGCAGGGACATCTATGGCTACACCTTC.

This clonotype has only a few counts. This chain links TRBV11-2 with TRBJ2-7, with D unclear. Per germline, CDR1 SGHAT and CDR2 FQNNGV. Trimming removed 3 bases from V and 4 bases from J, with 7 bases in between. The CDR3 is 12 residues long. This chain's CDR3 is CASSFVDYEQYF. As DNA, the CDR3 is TGTGCCAGCAGCTTTGTAGATTACGAGCAGTACTTC.

This clonotype was recorded a few times. V is TRBV15 and J is TRBJ1-5, with D tentatively TRBD1 (5 bases). Trimming shortened V by 1 base and J by 6 bases, and 13 bases separated the two germline ends. The germline V gene encodes CDR1 LNHNV and CDR2 YYDKDF (reference sequence). CDR3 size: 15 residues. This CDR3 reads CATSRAGPGGQPQHF. In nucleotides, the CDR3 is TGTGCCACCAGCAGAGCTGGGCCGGGGGGTCAGCCCCAGCATTTT. Using reference TRBV15 and TRBJ1-5 for the parts outside the CDR3, the full variable domain is DAMVIQNPRYQVTQFGKPVTLSCSQTLNHNVMYWYQQKSSQAPKLLFHYYDKDFNNEADTPDNFQSRRPNTSFCFLDIRSPGLGDTAMYLCATSRAGPGGQPQHFGDGTRLSIL.

CDR3 sequence reads: CASALALGSEAFF. The CDR3 DNA reads as TGTGCCAGCGCACTAGCCCTTGGCTCTGAAGCTTTCTTT. The chain employs TRBV7-9 and TRBJ1-1; no definite D call. Germline CDR1 SEHNR, CDR2 FQNEAQ (reference sequence). CDR3 length: 13 residues. Trimming pared 8 bases from V and 6 bases from J, leaving 16 bases between.

This clonotype occurred many times. This chain links TRBV12-3 or TRBV12-4 with TRBJ2-3, with TRBD1 matching 10 bases. CDR3 size: 14 residues. With 6 bases clipped from V and 1 base from J, the junction kept 1 base outside the gene matches. Here the CDR3 DNA reads TGTGCCAGCAGCGGGACAGGGGGCACAGATACGCAGTATTTT. This encodes CASSGTGGTDTQYF.

This clonotype was counted only a few times. V is TRBV20-1 and J is TRBJ2-3; 12 positions agree with TRBD1. The germline CDR1 and CDR2 sequences are DFQATT and SNEGSKA (reference sequence). Germline trimming cut 5 bases from V and 4 bases from J; bases unmatched to any gene: 7. The CDR3 runs to 15 residues. This CDR3 reads CSAGRGTGGADTQYF. CDR3 nucleotides: TGCAGTGCTGGGAGGGGGACAGGGGGCGCAGATACGCAGTATTTT.

Many counts were recorded for this clonotype. The rearrangement uses TRBV28 and TRBJ2-7; 8 bases are a match to TRBD1. The CDR3 length is 15 residues. V gave up 5 bases and J gave up 2 bases; unmatched junction bases: 8. Germline lookup yields CDR1 MDHEN and CDR2 SYDVKM. CDR3 residues: CASSVSGTGPYEQYF. CDR3 coding DNA: TGTGCCAGCAGTGTTTCCGGGACAGGTCCCTACGAGCAGTACTTC.

Many counts were recorded for this clonotype. V usage is TRBV5-1 and J usage is TRBJ1-2; no clear D. This CDR3 has 10 residues. Germline loops: CDR1 SGHRS, CDR2 YFSETQ. The V and J ends lost 1 base and 14 bases respectively, with 9 bases between them. CDR3 sequence (DNA): TGCGCCAGCAGCTTGAGTGTCACAACCTTC. This encodes CASSLSVTTF. Based on the CDR3 plus reference TRBV5-1 and TRBJ1-2, the full variable domain is KAGVTQTPRYLIKTRGQQVTLSCSPISGHRSVSWYQQTPGQGLQFLFEYFSETQRNKGNFPGRFSGRQFSNSRSEMNVSTLELGDSALYLCASSLSVTTFGSGTRLTVV.

V usage is TRBV28 and J usage is TRBJ2-3; a weak D match, TRBD2 (6 bases). The CDR3 sequence is 13 residues long. CDR1 and CDR2 from the germline V gene are MDHEN and SYDVKM. Trimming took 6 bases from V and 5 from J, leaving 12 bases between them. The CDR3 loop is CASRPLGGDTQYF. CDR3 in DNA: TGTGCCAGCAGACCACTCGGGGGAGATACGCAGTATTTT.

This sequence joins TRBV7-8 and TRBJ2-3, with 11 bases aligning to TRBD2. CDR1 SGHVS and CDR2 FQNEAQ come from the germline V gene. V was clipped by 4 bases and J by 5 bases; unmatched bases: 11. The CDR3 has 17 residues. The CDR3 here is CASSSAFGSGGVDTQYF. The CDR3 region has the DNA TGTGCCAGCAGCTCAGCCTTTGGTAGCGGGGGGGTAGATACGCAGTATTTT.

The gene calls are TRBV6-4 and TRBJ2-7; D may correspond to TRBD1 or TRBD2 (5 bases each). Germline V gene sequence: CDR1 MRHNA, CDR2 SNTAGT. The CDR3 extends over 17 amino acids. DNA of the CDR3: TGTACCTTCAGCCTTTTTATGGGACCGCTTACATCCTACGAGCAGTACTTC. Translating gives CTFSLFMGPLTSYEQYF.

This clonotype turned up a few times. The gene calls are TRBV7-6 and TRBJ1-1; weak D call: TRBD1 (5 bases). The CDR3 extends over 14 amino acids. Germline lookup yields CDR1 SGHVS and CDR2 FNYEAQ. V was shortened by 5 bases and J by 4 bases, with 14 bases between the two germline ends. Here the CDR3 reads CASSPYPGRTEAFF. Written as DNA, the CDR3 is TGTGCCAGCAGCCCCTATCCAGGGCGCACTGAAGCTTTCTTT.

This chain connects TRBV6-5 to TRBJ2-2; D tentatively fits TRBD1 or TRBD2 (5 bases each). Germline V lookup: CDR1 MNHEY, CDR2 SVGAGI. V lost 2 bases, J lost 3 bases, and 7 bases lay in between. CDR3 length: 14 residues. As DNA, the CDR3 is TGTGCCAGCAGTTACGGGACCTACACCGGGGAGCTGTTTTTT. Amino acids: CASSYGTYTGELFF.

J is TRBJ2-1 and V is TRBV27; 8 bases align to TRBD2. CDR3 length: 16 residues. CDR1 and CDR2 (germline): MNHEY, SMNVEV (reference sequence). Trimming took 5 bases from V and 2 from J; bases not matched to a gene: 8. CDR3 bases: TGTGCCAGCAGTCCCCCGTTAGCGGGAACCTACAATGAGCAGTTCTTC. It specifies CASSPPLAGTYNEQFF.

This clonotype was counted ten times or more. The J gene is TRBJ2-3, the V gene TRBV20-1, with D possibly matching TRBD1 (6 bases). The CDR3 length is 13 residues. V was cut by 3 bases and J by 5 bases, with 12 bases left in between. Germline assignment: CDR1 DFQATT and CDR2 SNEGSKA (reference sequence). CDR3 sequence (DNA): TGCAGTGCTAGTCAGGGGCGCCTAGATACGCAGTATTTT. Its translation is CSASQGRLDTQYF.

The V call is TRBV10-3, the J call TRBJ2-5; TRBD2 aligns across 8 bases. Germline V lookup: CDR1 ENHRY, CDR2 SYGVKD. The length of the CDR3 is 14 residues. The trim removed 6 bases at V and 3 bases at J, leaving 6 bases unmatched. The CDR3 is CAIRDPGLEETQYF. CDR3 nucleotide sequence: TGTGCCATCAGGGACCCGGGACTAGAAGAGACCCAGTACTTC.

J is TRBJ2-7 and V is TRBV4-2; no definite D call. This CDR3 contains 17 residues. Trimming took off 0 bases at V and 2 bases at J, with 17 bases between the two ends. The germline V gene has CDR1 LGHNA and CDR2 YNFKEQ. This CDR3 reads CASSQEAVLGGAYEQYF. The CDR3 nucleotides are TGTGCCAGCAGCCAAGAGGCAGTATTGGGCGGCGCCTACGAGCAGTACTTC.

This clonotype was picked up a small number of times. The J gene is TRBJ2-7, the V gene TRBV4-3, with 10 bases lining up with TRBD1. Germline lookup yields CDR1 LGHNA and CDR2 YSLEER. The V and J ends lost 2 bases and 5 bases, in that order; junction bases with no gene match: 6. The CDR3 is 15 amino acids. Written as DNA, the CDR3 is TGCGCCAGCAGCCAATTCCGGGACAGGGGCAACGAGCAGTACTTC. Its translation: CASSQFRDRGNEQYF.

The table lists this clonotype with a few counts. This chain connects TRBV28 to TRBJ2-7; 7 bases align to TRBD1. J was trimmed by 1 base and V by 4 bases; bases with no gene match: 10. The CDR3 consists of 16 residues. CDR1 is MDHEN and CDR2 is SYDVKM in the germline V gene. CDR3 in amino acids: CASSYRQGILSYEQYF. As DNA, the CDR3 is TGTGCCAGCAGTTACCGACAGGGCATTCTTTCCTACGAGCAGTACTTC.

This clonotype came up many times. The genes are TRBV12-3 or TRBV12-4 and TRBJ1-5; D call uncertain. The CDR3 totals 13 residues. V was shortened by 2 bases and J by 4 bases, with 6 bases between the two germline ends. This CDR3 reads CASSLSQNQPQHF. For the CDR3, the DNA is TGTGCCAGCAGTTTATCTCAGAATCAGCCCCAGCATTTT.